This T cell receptor (beta chain) was documented in a study of CD8 T cells in Susac syndrome (dated by TCRdb to between 2019 and 2020). With respect to the entire study: Of the Susac syndrome patients who were sequenced, over five had clinically active disease and eight were in clinical remission. At the time of blood withdrawal, Susac syndrome patients were either therapy-naive, taking corticosteroids (with some also receiving IVIg), or on IVIg alone. Clonality of the CD8+ T cell repertoire was compared between roughly twelve healthy donors, approximately 14 Susac syndrome patients and around 15 multiple sclerosis patients. The study used repertoire sequencing to test whether antigen drove CD8+ T cell activation and differentiation in Susac syndrome.

Note on this clonotype: What this receptor recognizes is not known. No base quality information exists; no much larger clone differs at one position.

Peripheral blood CD8+ and CD4+ T cells from healthy donors, Susac syndrome patients and multiple sclerosis patients were profiled by high-throughput TCR beta sequencing. Susac syndrome patients met recently defined diagnostic criteria for definite or probable disease. Bulk CD8+ and CD4+ T cells were purified by magnetic negative isolation, whereas CD8+ TEMRA cells were enriched by FACS. Blood was drawn into EDTA tubes, processed within 24 hours, and PBMCs were isolated by density gradient centrifugation. PBMCs intended for TCR sequencing were frozen in liquid nitrogen and were later thawed in a 37 degrees C water bath. The sorted or isolated CD4+, CD8+ and CD8+ TEMRA cells reached a purity of at least 90%. What the authors observed across the whole study: Clonal expansion was seen in Susac syndrome CD8+ repertoires, peaking in CD8+ TEMRA cells and being greater in clinically active patients than in remitting ones. The study acknowledged that relatively few individuals were included in the TCR sequencing and HLA analysis. Around 15 Susac-specific public clones were identified in the total CD8+ repertoire, and four to six Susac-specific public clones were identified in the CD8+ TEMRA repertoire.

RNA was extracted with the RNeasy kit and roughly 0.5 to 1 ug was reverse transcribed using random hexamers. The immunoSEQ multiplex PCR assay, covering 54 Vbeta and 13 Jbeta segments, was used to amplify TCR beta CDR3 regions. PCR amplification bias was corrected using a synthetic template baseline for primer optimization and computational correction. The paper's data handling went like this. Reads were annotated to V, D and J genes per IMGT and analyzed with immunoSEQ Analyzer, keeping only productive sequences. To calculate clonality, Shannon entropy was normalized by log2 of the number of productive unique sequences and then subtracted from one. Public and private clones were assessed among the 100 most prevalent clones of each patient and control. A clone was defined as Susac-specific if it was absent from the healthy and MS cohorts, from some 980 published viral clones and from other ImmuneACCESS disease sequences. TCRdb's own reprocessing of the public reads used fastp at Q25 and MiXCR and kept productive beta chains. Rows matching on CDR3 protein sequence are summarized as one entry with the most common DNA and genes. The V and J calls follow TCRdb's processing rather than the paper's. This sample is represented by 80,000 to 95,000 distinct CDR3 sequences; approximately 95% of them were singletons. The ten largest clones represent less than 0.95% of the sample.

As encoded in the germline V gene, CDR1 is SGHAT while CDR2 is FQNNGV. V is pared back by 2 bases and J by 1 base, with 11 bases lying between the germline termini. Its CDR3 holds 15 amino acids, cysteine through phenylalanine. Of the read, only the CDR3 DNA is kept; its 45 bases are in frame from base 1. The sequencing input was CD8+ T cells from PBMCs. The V gene is TRBV11-2 and the J gene is TRBJ2-5, with TRBD2 tentatively as D gene (6 bases match). The sequence was obtained from a human donor with Susac syndrome. In nucleotides, the sequence is TGTGCCAGCAGCTTATTGAGCGGGTTCCAAGAGACCCAGTACTTC. Protein translation: CASSLLSGFQETQYF.